Listed here are 9 T cell receptor beta chains from one sample, sequenced in a study of neurological immune-mediated disorders. Via MiXCR, TCRdb re-called the 5' RACE reads, giving one row per CDR3 protein. The sample holds 20,000 to 25,000 distinct CDR3 sequences, around 14% seen once. Source material: PBMCs. The receptor source for this set is a female donor with HTLV-1-associated myelopathy (HAM/TSP).

This chain joins TRBV5-1 and TRBJ2-2; D call uncertain. CDR1 and CDR2 (germline): SGHRS, YFSETQ. With 4 bases removed from V and 4 bases from J, the gap between germline ends came to 11 bases. The CDR3 runs 14 residues. CDR3 loop: CASSGGLATGELFF. CDR3 DNA: TGCGCCAGCAGCGGCGGTCTTGCCACCGGGGAGCTGTTTTTT.

At least ten counts were recorded for this clonotype. The chain combines TRBV11-3 with TRBJ2-7; 10 positions agree with TRBD1. Looked up from germline, CDR1 is SGHNT and CDR2 is YENEEA. The CDR3 spans 14 residues. Trimming at V came to 5 bases and at J to 5 bases, leaving 6 bases not matched to a gene. The CDR3 here is CASSPRQGAHEQYF. For the CDR3, the DNA is TGTGCCAGCAGCCCACGACAGGGGGCTCACGAGCAGTACTTC.

This clonotype is labeled large. The V call is TRBV10-3, the J call TRBJ2-5, with D unresolved. The CDR3 contains 11 residues. In germline, CDR1 is ENHRY, CDR2 SYGVKD. The V end lost 3 bases, the J end lost 5 bases, and 4 bases lay between the germline ends. This CDR3 reads CAISDRETQYF. DNA for the CDR3: TGTGCCATCAGTGACAGGGAGACCCAGTACTTC.

This clonotype was picked up many times. The chain is built from TRBV7-2 and TRBJ1-1, with 8 bases fitting TRBD1. V lost 8 bases, J lost 5 bases, and 7 bases stayed unmatched. Germline V gene lookup returns CDR1 SGHTA and CDR2 FQGNSA. This CDR3 has 13 residues. DNA of the CDR3: TGTGCCAGCGGAAGCCAGGGGGCGACTGAAGCTTTCTTT. Amino acids: CASGSQGATEAFF.

Many counts were recorded for this clonotype. The V and J genes are TRBV20-1 and TRBJ2-3, with TRBD1 matching over 10 bases. V lost 3 bases, J lost 4 bases, and 7 bases stayed unmatched. There are 15 residues in the CDR3. CDR1 is DFQATT and CDR2 is SNEGSKA in the germline V gene (reference sequence). CDR3 sequence (DNA): TGCAGTGCTAGGCAGGACAGGGGGGGAGCAGATACGCAGTATTTT. It yields the protein CSARQDRGGADTQYF.

Ten or more counts support this clonotype. The chain is built from TRBV6-5 and TRBJ2-1; 9 bases align to TRBD2. CDR3 length equals 16 residues. Germline V CDR1 and CDR2: MNHEY, SVGAGI. V gave up 5 bases and J gave up 6 bases; unmatched junction bases: 11. CDR3 coding DNA: TGTGCCAGCAGTAACATAGCGGGGGCCTCTCTCAATGAGCAGTTCTTC. It codes for CASSNIAGASLNEQFF.

This clonotype is termed medium-sized (0.01 to 0.1%). The rearrangement joins TRBV9 to TRBJ2-7; TRBD1 aligns across 9 bases. This CDR3 region has 13 residues. Germline CDR1 and CDR2: SGDLS and YYNGEE. After removal of 4 bases from V and 12 bases from J, the junction contained 11 bases not matched to a gene. The DNA of the CDR3 is TGTGCCAGCAGCCCGGGACAGGGCGATCCCCCGTACTTC. Its protein is CASSPGQGDPPYF.

In this sample, this clonotype turned up many times. The rearrangement uses TRBV20-1 and TRBJ1-2, with D possibly being TRBD1 (6 bases). The V end lost 7 bases, the J end lost 2 bases, and 11 bases lay between the germline ends. CDR1 and CDR2 (germline): DFQATT, SNEGSKA (reference sequence). This CDR3 has 12 residues. CDR3 DNA: TGCAGTGTCCTAAGGGGGAACTATGGCTACACCTTC. Protein product: CSVLRGNYGYTF.

This clonotype was seen at least ten times. The V and J genes are TRBV20-1 and TRBJ2-1; the match to TRBD2 covers 13 bases. The germline CDR1 and CDR2 sequences are DFQATT and SNEGSKA (reference sequence). The CDR3 runs 17 residues. V shed 3 bases and J 3 bases; nucleotides not matched to a gene: 8. CDR3 loop: CSARAGLAGALYNEQFF. The CDR3 region has the DNA TGCAGTGCTAGGGCAGGACTAGCGGGAGCCCTCTACAATGAGCAGTTCTTC.